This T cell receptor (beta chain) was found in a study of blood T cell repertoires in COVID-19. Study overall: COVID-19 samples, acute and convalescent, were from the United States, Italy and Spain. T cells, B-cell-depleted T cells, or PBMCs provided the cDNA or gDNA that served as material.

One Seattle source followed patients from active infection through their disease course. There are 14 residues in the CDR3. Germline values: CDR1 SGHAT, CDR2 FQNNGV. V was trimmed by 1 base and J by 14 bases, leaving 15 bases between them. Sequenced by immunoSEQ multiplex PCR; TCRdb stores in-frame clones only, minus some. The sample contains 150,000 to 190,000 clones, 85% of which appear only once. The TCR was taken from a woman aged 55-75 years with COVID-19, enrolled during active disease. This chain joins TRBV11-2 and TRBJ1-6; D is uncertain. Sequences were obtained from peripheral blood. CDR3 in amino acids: CASSLGRRLQALHF. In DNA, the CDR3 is TGTGCCAGCAGCTTAGGAAGACGGCTTCAGGCCCTCCACTTT.